The 32 T cell receptor beta chains below all came from one sample that was sequenced in a study of post-analysis software for immune sequencing data. Study findings and constraints: Included in a set of roughly five TRBV segments more frequent in patients than controls were TRBV5-6, TRBV5-1 and TRBV20-1.

No antigen is known for these receptors. Every TCR beta cDNA library bore unique molecular identifiers. Using its own MiXCR run on the PCR reads, TCRdb lists one record per CDR3 protein. The sample yields hundreds of thousands of distinct CDR3 sequences, 25% to 30% seen once. The sequenced sample was blood. All receptors derive from a girl aged 10 to 17 with multiple sclerosis.

The gene calls are TRBV13 and TRBJ1-2; 7 nucleotides align to TRBD1. The CDR3 runs 14 residues. Germline-derived CDR1 and CDR2 are PRHDT and FYEKMQ (reference sequence). After removal of 4 bases from V and 4 bases from J, the junction contained 6 bases not matched to a gene. The CDR3 region has the DNA TGTGCCAGCAGCTCACAGGGGATTTTCTATGGCTACACCTTC. This codes for CASSSQGIFYGYTF. Full variable domain (outside the CDR3, taken from reference TRBV13 and TRBJ1-2): AAGVIQSPRHLIKEKRETATLKCYPIPRHDTVYWYQQGPGQDPQFLISFYEKMQSDKGSIPDRFSAQQFSDYHSELNMSSLELGDSALYFCASSSQGIFYGYTFGSGTRLTVV.

This clonotype was observed a handful of times. The chain is built from TRBV7-2 and TRBJ2-3; possibly TRBD2 for D (5 bases). Germline loops: CDR1 SGHTA, CDR2 FQGNSA. V was cut by 5 bases and J by 5 bases, with 14 bases left in between. CDR3 length: 14 residues. CDR3 in amino acids: CASSRWAAGDTQYF. Written as DNA, the CDR3 is TGTGCCAGCAGCCGGTGGGCGGCGGGAGATACGCAGTATTTT.

This clonotype was picked up a small number of times. This sequence joins TRBV20-1 and TRBJ2-1; D call uncertain. Deletions cut 7 bases from V and 6 bases from J, with 13 bases between. Germline V gene lookup returns CDR1 DFQATT and CDR2 SNEGSKA (reference sequence). CDR3 length: 12 amino acids. CDR3: CSGVPRANEQFF. CDR3 DNA: TGCAGTGGGGTCCCAAGGGCCAATGAGCAGTTCTTC.

The sample holds a few counts of this clonotype. V is TRBV28 and J is TRBJ2-3; D is perhaps TRBD1 (6 bases). V dropped 6 bases and J dropped 0 bases, with 13 bases sitting between them. CDR3 length: 15 residues. The germline V gene has CDR1 MDHEN and CDR2 SYDVKM. The CDR3 DNA sequence: TGTGCCAGCAGCCCGGGACACCTTAGCACAGATACGCAGTATTTT. Translating it yields CASSPGHLSTDTQYF.

The chain uses TRBV5-6 and TRBJ2-5, with 10 bases matching TRBD2. The length of the CDR3 is 16 residues. Germline V gene data show CDR1 as SGHDT and CDR2 as YYEEEE. J lost 1 base, V lost 1 base, and 4 bases had no gene match. The CDR3 DNA reads as TGTGCCAGCAGCTTGAGGGCTAGCGGGGGCCAAGAGACCCAGTACTTC. Protein sequence: CASSLRASGGQETQYF.

This clonotype has a handful of counts. The chain employs TRBV3-1 and TRBJ2-7; 9 bases align to TRBD2. The CDR3 length is 16 residues. With V trimmed by 4 bases and J by 2 bases, 9 bases remained unmatched. From germline, CDR1 is LGHDT and CDR2 YNNKEL (reference sequence). In DNA form, the CDR3 reads TGTGCCAGCAGCCCAAGGGGTAGCGGGGGAACCTACGAGCAGTACTTC. Translating it yields CASSPRGSGGTYEQYF.

This clonotype was detected only a few times. The rearrangement links TRBV4-3 to TRBJ2-7, with D perhaps TRBD2 (6 bases). Germline lookup yields CDR1 LGHNA and CDR2 YSLEER. The CDR3 runs to 15 residues. Trimming cost V 3 bases and J 0 bases, with 12 bases left between them. The CDR3: CASSHGTGNSYEQYF. CDR3 sequence (DNA): TGCGCCAGCAGCCACGGGACTGGTAACTCCTACGAGCAGTACTTC.

This sequence joins TRBV28 and TRBJ2-7, with unresolved D. CDR1 and CDR2 from the germline V gene are MDHEN and SYDVKM. Trimming removed 2 bases at V and 0 bases at J, with 8 bases between. The CDR3 is 14 amino acids. The CDR3 spells CASSLARISYEQYF. The CDR3 DNA reads TGTGCCAGCAGTTTAGCCAGGATCTCCTACGAGCAGTACTTC.

V is TRBV27 and J is TRBJ2-5; 11 bases match TRBD2. The DNA end is more similar to TRBJ2-7, so the J call may be wrong. Germline-derived CDR1 and CDR2 are MNHEY and SMNVEV (reference sequence). The CDR3 runs 15 residues. The CDR3 sequence: CASSLVSGRGCEQYF. As DNA, the CDR3 is TGTGCCAGCAGTCTAGTTAGCGGGAGGGGCTGCGAGCAGTACTTC.

This chain uses TRBV12-3 or TRBV12-4 with TRBJ2-3; 7 nucleotides match TRBD1. With V trimmed by 3 bases and J by 5 bases, 5 bases remained unmatched. The CDR3 has 14 amino acids. CDR3 region: CASSFRAGGDTQYF. CDR3 bases: TGTGCCAGCAGTTTCAGGGCAGGGGGAGATACGCAGTATTTT.

The chain is built from TRBV5-1 and TRBJ1-2; D remains unclear. Germline loops: CDR1 SGHRS, CDR2 YFSETQ. CDR3 size: 12 residues. Trimming took off 5 bases at V and 3 bases at J, with 8 bases between the two ends. Written as DNA, the CDR3 is TGCGCCAGCAGAATAGACTACTATGGCTACACCTTC. Residues: CASRIDYYGYTF.

Only one count was recorded for this clonotype. The DNA of the CDR3 is TGCAGTGCTAGAGGCGGGGGGGGGCAAGAGACCCAGTTCTTC. Translating it yields CSARGGGGQETQFF. V is TRBV20-1 and J is TRBJ2-5, with 9 bases identical to TRBD2. The J call may not be correct, given that the DNA end is closer to TRBJ2-1. The germline V gene has CDR1 DFQATT and CDR2 SNEGSKA (reference sequence). The CDR3 spans 14 residues.

This clonotype was observed a handful of times. This chain uses TRBV2 with TRBJ2-5; a possible D gene is TRBD2 (5 bases). CDR1 SNHLY and CDR2 FYNNEI come from the germline V gene. The CDR3 has 15 amino acids. Trimming left V 4 bases short and J 4 bases short, with 16 bases between. The CDR3 DNA reads as TGTGCCAGCAGTGCTAGTCTAGCCTCCGGAGAGACCCAGTACTTC. Translated, it gives CASSASLASGETQYF.

The table lists this clonotype with a few counts. The rearrangement joins TRBV7-8 to TRBJ1-5, with 8 bases matching TRBD1. The trim removed 4 bases at V and 0 bases at J, leaving 2 bases unmatched. The length of the CDR3 is 15 residues. Germline V gene data show CDR1 as SGHVS and CDR2 as FQNEAQ. The CDR3 bases are TGTGCCAGCAGCTCGGACAGGGCTAGCAATCAGCCCCAGCATTTT. Amino acids: CASSSDRASNQPQHF.

This chain joins TRBV10-3 and TRBJ2-5; maybe TRBD1 (5 bases). The CDR3 loop spans 14 amino acids. The V gene's germline CDR1 is ENHRY and CDR2 SYGVKD. The V gene lost 7 bases and the J gene lost 0 bases, with 12 bases spanning the gap. The CDR3 loop reads CAIKNQGNQETQYF. CDR3 DNA sequence: TGTGCCATCAAGAACCAGGGTAACCAAGAGACCCAGTACTTC.

This sequence joins TRBV6-5 and TRBJ1-1; the D gene is possibly TRBD1 (5 bases). The CDR3 has 16 amino acids. The germline V gene has CDR1 MNHEY and CDR2 SVGAGI. Trimming took off 0 bases at V and 6 bases at J, with 17 bases between the two ends. In nucleotides, the CDR3 is TGTGCCAGCAGTTACTCTCCGGGGGGGGAGGGTTCTGAAGCTTTCTTT. Residues: CASSYSPGGEGSEAFF.

The chain links TRBV11-2 to TRBJ1-1; unclear D gene. CDR1 and CDR2 (germline): SGHAT, FQNNGV. The V gene lost 3 bases and the J gene lost 1 base, with 9 bases spanning the gap. The CDR3 spans 14 residues. The CDR3 nucleotides read TGTGCCAGCAGCTTTGATCCGGCGAACACTGAAGCTTTCTTT. Encoded protein: CASSFDPANTEAFF.

This clonotype was detected a few times. The chain recombines TRBV28 with TRBJ2-3; 8 positions match TRBD2. Germline assignment: CDR1 MDHEN and CDR2 SYDVKM. After removal of 3 bases from V and 5 bases from J, the junction contained 10 bases not matched to a gene. The length of the CDR3 is 16 residues. CDR3 bases: TGTGCCAGCAGTTTTATTGGGGGGAGCGGGAGAGATACGCAGTATTTT. Its protein product is CASSFIGGSGRDTQYF.

The chain recombines TRBV29-1 with TRBJ2-5; 7 bases are a match to TRBD1. CDR3 size: 16 residues. Germline-derived CDR1 and CDR2 are SQVTM and ANQGSEA. V trimming: 1 base; J trimming: 5 bases; junction bases outside the gene matches: 13. CDR3 residues: CSVEVTLVGGLETQYF. The CDR3, as DNA: TGCAGCGTTGAAGTTACGCTCGTAGGGGGCTTGGAGACCCAGTACTTC.

J is TRBJ1-4 and V is TRBV7-8; D not resolved. CDR1 and CDR2 (germline): SGHVS, FQNEAQ. This CDR3 contains 11 residues. V shed 5 bases and J shed 11 bases, with 9 bases lying between them. CDR3 sequence reads: CASSEGGKLFF. The CDR3 DNA reads TGTGCCAGCAGCGAGGGAGGTAAACTGTTTTTT.

This clonotype appeared a few times. The chain recombines TRBV2 with TRBJ2-3; 10 bases line up with TRBD1. V trimming: 0 bases; J trimming: 0 bases; junction bases outside the gene matches: 6. This CDR3 is 18 amino acids long. Germline V lookup: CDR1 SNHLY, CDR2 FYNNEI. The CDR3 DNA follows: TGTGCCAGCAGTGAAGCGGGGGGACAGGGGAGGAGCACAGATACGCAGTATTTT. Its translation is CASSEAGGQGRSTDTQYF.

The chain combines TRBV9 with TRBJ1-6; perhaps TRBD1 as D (5 bases). Germline lookup yields CDR1 SGDLS and CDR2 YYNGEE. The CDR3 is 16 residues long. Trimming left V 0 bases short and J 9 bases short, with 16 bases between. CDR3 protein: CASSVEVAGRFSPLHF. The CDR3 DNA follows: TGTGCCAGCAGCGTAGAGGTTGCGGGACGGTTTTCACCCCTCCACTTT.

This chain joins TRBV28 and TRBJ2-7, with a weak D call TRBD2 (6 bases). Deletions cut 4 bases from V and 4 bases from J, with 14 bases between. Per the germline V gene, CDR1 is MDHEN and CDR2 is SYDVKM. The CDR3 length is 14 residues. The DNA of the CDR3 is TGTGCCAGCAGTTATTCTAGCGCGTTTTACGAGCAGTACTTC. Translation: CASSYSSAFYEQYF.

The chain joins TRBV25-1 to TRBJ1-6; TRBD1 agrees at 8 bases. V was clipped by 5 bases and J by 9 bases; unmatched bases: 3. The length of the CDR3 is 13 residues. Germline V CDR1 and CDR2: MGHDK, SYGVNS. The CDR3 DNA follows: TGTGCCAGCAGTACAGGGGGAGGTTCACCCCTCCACTTT. Translation gives CASSTGGGSPLHF.

Here the CDR3 reads CATSRDKGAGTDTQYF. The CDR3 DNA follows: TGTGCCACCAGCAGAGATAAGGGGGCAGGCACAGATACGCAGTATTTT. The chain joins TRBV15 to TRBJ2-3; 7 nucleotides match TRBD1. Germline CDR1 is LNHNV and CDR2 is YYDKDF (reference sequence). With 0 bases clipped from V and 1 base from J, the junction kept 4 bases outside the gene matches. This CDR3 contains 16 residues.

The CDR3 DNA sequence: TGTGCCATCAGCGATTATGACAGGGTGGGCCCCGGGGGCGAGCAGTACTTC. Its protein is CAISDYDRVGPGGEQYF. The chain couples TRBV10-3 to TRBJ2-7; D is possibly TRBD1 (7 bases). The CDR3 covers 17 residues. Trimming removed 6 bases at V and 6 bases at J, with 27 bases between. Germline lookup yields CDR1 ENHRY and CDR2 SYGVKD.

This clonotype has a count of ten or more. The chain carries TRBV12-3 or TRBV12-4 and TRBJ2-1; no firm D call. CDR3 length: 12 amino acids. Trimming pared 5 bases from V and 9 bases from J, leaving 11 bases between. Here the CDR3 DNA reads TGTGCCAGCAGTCCCCCCCTAGGTGAGCAGTTCTTC. This translates into CASSPPLGEQFF.

In its sample, this clonotype was seen a few times. V gene TRBV7-2 combines with J gene TRBJ2-1, with 11 nucleotides matching TRBD2. The CDR3 length is 16 residues. Germline loops: CDR1 SGHTA, CDR2 FQGNSA. V dropped 4 bases and J dropped 1; count of bases not matched to a gene: 3. Written as DNA, the CDR3 is TGTGCCAGCAGCTCTAGCGGGAGGAGGTCCTACAATGAGCAGTTCTTC. It translates to CASSSSGRRSYNEQFF.

This chain joins TRBV20-1 and TRBJ2-1; D perhaps matches TRBD1 (6 bases). V was cut by 6 bases and J by 9 bases, with 15 bases left in between. This CDR3 contains 12 residues. The germline V gene encodes CDR1 DFQATT and CDR2 SNEGSKA (reference sequence). CDR3 DNA: TGCAGTGCCACTAGACAGGATGGTGAGCAGTTCTTC. Translated: CSATRQDGEQFF.

Regarding this clonotype: A much larger clonotype is one base distant, so this may be a read error. The chain uses TRBV7-2 and TRBJ2-5; 8 nucleotides align to TRBD2. V lost 5 bases and J lost 2; bases outside the gene matches: 10. The CDR3 is made up of 16 amino acids. Germline V CDR1 and CDR2: SGHTA, FQGNSA. The CDR3: CASSLTPTSAQETQYF. CDR3 DNA: TGTGCCAGCAGCCTTACGCCGACTAGCGCTCAAGAGACCCAGTACTTC. The full variable domain, its missing parts supplied by reference TRBV7-2 and TRBJ2-5, is GAGVSQSPSNKVTEKGKDVELRCDPISGHTALYWYRQSLGQGLEFLIYFQGNSAPDKSGLPSDRFSAERTGGSVSTLTIQRTQQEDSAVYLCASSLTPTSAQETQYFGPGTRLLVL.

This clonotype was observed a handful of times. The chain employs TRBV29-1 and TRBJ2-7; 7 nucleotides agree with TRBD1. After removal of 5 bases from V and 0 bases from J, the junction contained 7 bases not matched to a gene. This CDR3 comprises 14 residues. Per the germline V gene, CDR1 is SQVTM and CDR2 is ANQGSEA. The CDR3: CSVLRTGVSYEQYF. CDR3 coding DNA: TGCAGCGTTCTCAGGACAGGAGTCTCCTACGAGCAGTACTTC.

The rearrangement links TRBV28 to TRBJ1-2; tentative D call: TRBD1 (6 bases). V was pared by 6 bases and J by 3 bases, with 11 bases between. This CDR3 is 13 amino acids long. Germline V gene sequence: CDR1 MDHEN, CDR2 SYDVKM. The CDR3 here is CASRTSGDYGYTF. CDR3 nucleotides: TGTGCCAGCAGGACATCAGGGGACTATGGCTACACCTTC.